Shown below are 28 T cell receptor beta chains from a single sample sequenced in a study of T-cell reconstitution after alpha-beta-depleted transplantation in children. For TCRbeta, the library was prepared with unique molecular identifiers. TCRdb recomputed calls from the PCR reads with MiXCR, one row per CDR3 protein. This sample has about a million distinct CDR3 sequences, with around 30% found just once. Sequencing was performed on PBMCs, mostly from graft donor cells, taken 360 days after TCRalphabeta/CD19-depleted stem cell transplant. The source is a boy under two years old who had a stem cell transplant for SCID, so the T cells may come from the graft donor.

This clonotype was counted once. The chain has TRBV19 and TRBJ2-7; perhaps TRBD1 as D (6 bases). The CDR3 consists of 15 residues. Looked up from germline, CDR1 is LNHDA and CDR2 is SQIVND (reference sequence). V was cut by 3 bases and J by 4 bases, with 16 bases left in between. CDR3 sequence reads: CASSISTGGYYEQYF. In DNA, the CDR3 is TGTGCCAGTAGTATCTCGACAGGAGGCTATTACGAGCAGTACTTC.

This clonotype was detected only once. V is TRBV5-1 and J is TRBJ2-5; D not certain. In germline, CDR1 is SGHRS, CDR2 YFSETQ. V shed 0 bases and J shed 5 bases, with 8 bases lying between them. There are 13 residues in the CDR3. CDR3 sequence (DNA): TGCGCCAGCAGCTTGGCTGAGTGGGAGACCCAGTACTTC. Translated, it gives CASSLAEWETQYF.

This rearrangement joins TRBV29-1 to TRBJ1-2, with 9 positions matching TRBD1. Looked up from germline, CDR1 is SQVTM and CDR2 is ANQGSEA. The CDR3 sequence is 12 residues long. V gave up 7 bases and J gave up 5 bases; unmatched junction bases: 5. CDR3 protein: CSAAGTGYGYTF. The CDR3 DNA reads as TGCAGCGCCGCCGGGACAGGGTATGGCTACACCTTC.

The rearrangement links TRBV27 to TRBJ2-3, with 11 bases matching TRBD2. The CDR3 length is 17 residues. Trimming took 0 bases from V and 5 from J; bases not matched to a gene: 7. The germline CDR1 and CDR2 sequences are MNHEY and SMNVEV (reference sequence). CDR3: CASSLSMYSGGGDTQYF. CDR3 sequence (DNA): TGTGCCAGCAGTTTATCGATGTATAGCGGGGGGGGAGATACGCAGTATTTT.

This rearrangement joins TRBV7-8 to TRBJ1-4; D call uncertain. Germline lookup yields CDR1 SGHVS and CDR2 FQNEAQ. V gave up 1 base and J gave up 7 bases, with 16 bases separating them. The CDR3 length is 16 residues. CDR3 DNA: TGTGCCAGCAGCTTAGGGGCGACACGGGTCGTTGAAAAACTGTTTTTT. It codes for CASSLGATRVVEKLFF.

The chain has TRBV10-3 and TRBJ1-3; D is uncertain. Trimming left V 0 bases short and J 4 bases short, with 4 bases between. CDR1 is ENHRY, CDR2 SYGVKD, per germline. The CDR3 runs 13 residues. This chain's CDR3 is CAISESGGNTIYF. As DNA, the CDR3 is TGTGCCATCAGTGAGTCGGGAGGAAACACCATATATTTT.

The chain carries TRBV15 and TRBJ2-7; TRBD1 agrees at 8 bases. Per germline, CDR1 LNHNV and CDR2 YYDKDF (reference sequence). CDR3 size: 18 residues. J was trimmed by 6 bases and V by 1 base; bases with no gene match: 17. As DNA, the CDR3 is TGTGCCACCAGCAGAGGTTGGCAGGGGGCGCAAAGGGGGAGCGAGCAGTACTTC. Translated, it gives CATSRGWQGAQRGSEQYF.

This clonotype was detected a few times. The V gene is TRBV5-1, the J gene TRBJ2-2; either TRBD1 or TRBD2 may supply D (6 bases each). The germline gives CDR1 SGHRS, CDR2 YFSETQ. CDR3 length: 17 amino acids. V lost 6 bases and J lost 6, with 24 bases in between. In DNA form, the CDR3 reads TGCGCCAGCACTTACTCCCCGGGGGCGCGTTCTCCCGGGGAGCTGTTTTTT. It encodes CASTYSPGARSPGELFF.

This rearrangement joins TRBV29-1 to TRBJ2-1, with 9 bases matching TRBD1. Per germline, CDR1 SQVTM and CDR2 ANQGSEA. V was pared by 7 bases and J by 4 bases, with 8 bases of the junction left unmatched. The CDR3 contains 14 residues. CDR3 sequence (DNA): TGCAGCGCCGGACAGGGGCTCCTATACAATGAGCAGTTCTTC. Protein: CSAGQGLLYNEQFF.

This clonotype was picked up a small number of times. The chain uses TRBV20-1 and TRBJ2-7, with a possible D match to TRBD2 (6 bases). CDR1 and CDR2 (germline): DFQATT, SNEGSKA (reference sequence). The length of the CDR3 is 11 residues. CDR3 sequence (DNA): TGCAGCATGCGGGGACCCTACGAGCAGTACTTC. Translation: CSMRGPYEQYF.

This chain joins TRBV7-2 and TRBJ2-7; 9 bases fit TRBD1. This CDR3 region has 15 residues. Germline-derived CDR1 and CDR2 are SGHTA and FQGNSA. The V and J ends lost 5 bases and 3 bases, in that order; junction bases with no gene match: 8. DNA for the CDR3: TGTGCCAGCAGCCAACGAACAGGGGGCGGCTACGAGCAGTACTTC. It translates to CASSQRTGGGYEQYF. The variable domain in full, with the rest retrieved from reference TRBV7-2 and TRBJ2-7, is GAGVSQSPSNKVTEKGKDVELRCDPISGHTALYWYRQSLGQGLEFLIYFQGNSAPDKSGLPSDRFSAERTGGSVSTLTIQRTQQEDSAVYLCASSQRTGGGYEQYFGPGTRLTVT.

The sample holds a few counts of this clonotype. This chain connects TRBV12-3 or TRBV12-4 to TRBJ2-5; a weak D match, TRBD2 (7 bases). The V gene lost 3 bases and the J gene lost 5 bases, with 13 bases spanning the gap. The CDR3 length is 14 residues. Here the CDR3 DNA reads TGTGCCAGCAGTTTTCGGGGGGCACAGGAGACCCAGTACTTC. This codes for CASSFRGAQETQYF.

This chain uses TRBV12-3 or TRBV12-4 with TRBJ2-2; 10 bases fit TRBD2. V gave up 5 bases and J gave up 5 bases; unmatched junction bases: 5. The length of the CDR3 is 15 residues. The CDR3 DNA follows: TGTGCCAGCAGTCCCAGCGGGGGGGCAACCGGGGAGCTGTTTTTT. Translation gives CASSPSGGATGELFF.

The genes are TRBV6-5 and TRBJ2-7, with a weak D call TRBD1 (5 bases). V lost 0 bases, J lost 2 bases, and 8 bases lay in between. Germline CDR1 MNHEY, CDR2 SVGAGI. CDR3 length equals 14 residues. Here the CDR3 reads CASSYSQATYEQYF. Written as DNA, the CDR3 is TGTGCCAGCAGTTACTCACAGGCCACCTACGAGCAGTACTTC.

V and J are TRBV7-9 and TRBJ1-1; D is possibly TRBD1 (5 bases). Trimming pared 5 bases from V and 4 bases from J, leaving 11 bases between. Germline CDR1 reads SEHNR; CDR2 reads FQNEAQ (reference sequence). The CDR3 has 13 residues. CDR3 DNA: TGTGCCAGCAGCCTACGACAGATCACTGAAGCTTTCTTT. Its translation is CASSLRQITEAFF.

This clonotype was seen more than once but under ten times. Here the CDR3 reads CASSNSHEQYF. The DNA for the CDR3 is TGCGCCAGCAGCAACAGCCACGAGCAGTACTTC. This chain uses TRBV5-1 with TRBJ2-7; D gene ambiguous. CDR1 is SGHRS, CDR2 YFSETQ, per germline. There are 11 residues in the CDR3. V lost 4 bases to trimming and J lost 5 bases, with 7 bases between them.

This rearrangement joins TRBV10-3 to TRBJ2-3, with D uncertain. CDR3 length: 14 residues. V lost 3 bases to trimming and J lost 1 base, with 8 bases between them. CDR1 ENHRY and CDR2 SYGVKD come from the germline V gene. DNA for the CDR3: TGTGCCATCAGTGATAGGATTGGCACAGATACGCAGTATTTT. Its protein product is CAISDRIGTDTQYF.

This clonotype was found a few times. The chain combines TRBV20-1 with TRBJ2-3; D might be TRBD1 (6 bases). V lost 6 bases to trimming and J lost 0 bases, with 19 bases between them. This CDR3 contains 16 residues. The germline V gene encodes CDR1 DFQATT and CDR2 SNEGSKA (reference sequence). This chain's CDR3 is CSALDPGTPSTDTQYF. The CDR3 DNA sequence: TGCAGTGCCCTAGACCCCGGGACACCCAGCACAGATACGCAGTATTTT.

This chain joins TRBV12-3 or TRBV12-4 and TRBJ2-7; 10 positions match TRBD1. Trimming took 6 bases from V and 4 from J; bases not matched to a gene: 9. The CDR3 is 15 residues long. CDR3 amino acids: CASRKGTGVGYEQYF. The CDR3, as DNA: TGTGCCAGCAGAAAGGGGACAGGGGTAGGGTACGAGCAGTACTTC.

This clonotype has more than one count but fewer than ten. V is TRBV29-1 and J is TRBJ2-3; TRBD2 aligns across 8 bases. Germline V gene lookup returns CDR1 SQVTM and CDR2 ANQGSEA. After removal of 4 bases from V and 6 bases from J, the junction contained 6 bases not matched to a gene. The CDR3 spans 13 residues. The DNA for the CDR3 is TGCAGCGTTGGGCGGGGGGTAACCGATACGCAGTATTTT. It is translated as CSVGRGVTDTQYF.

V usage is TRBV29-1 and J usage is TRBJ2-1; 7 nucleotides match TRBD1. The CDR3 is made up of 13 amino acids. The germline CDR1 and CDR2 sequences are SQVTM and ANQGSEA. With 5 bases clipped from V and 3 bases from J, the junction kept 4 bases outside the gene matches. The CDR3 DNA follows: TGCAGCGTTAAGGGGGCGTACTACAATGAGCAGTTCTTC. This codes for CSVKGAYYNEQFF.

The chain employs TRBV20-1 and TRBJ2-6; either TRBD1 or TRBD2 may supply D (7 bases each). This CDR3 contains 18 residues. Trimming cost V 4 bases and J 0 bases, with 19 bases left between them. Germline CDR1 and CDR2: DFQATT and SNEGSKA (reference sequence). The CDR3 reads CSATRGGGPFSGANVLTF. The CDR3 nucleotides are TGCAGTGCTACCCGGGGAGGGGGCCCTTTCTCTGGGGCCAACGTCCTGACTTTC.

This clonotype has just a few counts. The chain has TRBV6-5 and TRBJ2-7; TRBD1 might be the D (5 bases). This CDR3 spans 14 amino acids. Germline V gene lookup returns CDR1 MNHEY and CDR2 SVGAGI. The germline V and J ends were trimmed by 2 bases and 2 bases, with 10 bases remaining between them. The CDR3 region is CASSYARVAYEQYF. CDR3 sequence (DNA): TGTGCCAGCAGTTACGCCAGGGTCGCCTACGAGCAGTACTTC.

The CDR3 region is CASSRGARNEQFF. The CDR3 DNA reads TGTGCCAGCAGTCGAGGGGCACGTAATGAGCAGTTCTTC. The chain is built from TRBV2 and TRBJ2-1; perhaps D is TRBD1 or TRBD2 (5 bases each). The V gene's germline CDR1 is SNHLY and CDR2 FYNNEI. V was cut by 5 bases and J by 7 bases, with 12 bases left in between. CDR3 length equals 13 residues.

The chain links TRBV7-8 to TRBJ1-1, with no clear D. The germline gives CDR1 SGHVS, CDR2 FQNEAQ. Trimming shortened V by 2 bases and J by 1 base, and 11 bases separated the two germline ends. The length of the CDR3 is 15 residues. CDR3 sequence: CASSLWSQENTEAFF. The CDR3 nucleotides are TGTGCCAGCAGCTTATGGAGTCAGGAGAACACTGAAGCTTTCTTT.

The chain combines TRBV6-1 with TRBJ2-3; 10 positions match TRBD1. V shed 6 bases and J 2 bases; nucleotides not matched to a gene: 5. The CDR3 has 15 amino acids. Germline V gene data show CDR1 as MNHNS and CDR2 as SASEGT. CDR3 residues: CASSKRQGATDTQYF. CDR3 nucleotide sequence: TGTGCCAGCAGCAAACGACAGGGGGCCACAGATACGCAGTATTTT.

V and J are TRBV28 and TRBJ2-3; 8 bases fit TRBD2. J lost 1 base, V lost 3 bases, and 6 bases had no gene match. Germline CDR1 is MDHEN and CDR2 is SYDVKM. The CDR3 runs to 16 residues. The CDR3 DNA is TGTGCCAGCAGTTTTCCCGGGGGGGCGGGCACAGATACGCAGTATTTT. It translates to CASSFPGGAGTDTQYF.

The chain joins TRBV12-3 or TRBV12-4 to TRBJ1-4, with D tentatively TRBD1 (5 bases). This CDR3 contains 13 residues. Between the trimmed V and J ends, which lost 4 bases and 10 bases, there was a span of 13 bases. The CDR3: CASSSTGGGKLFF. CDR3 bases: TGTGCCAGCAGTTCCACCGGGGGGGGAAAACTGTTTTTT.